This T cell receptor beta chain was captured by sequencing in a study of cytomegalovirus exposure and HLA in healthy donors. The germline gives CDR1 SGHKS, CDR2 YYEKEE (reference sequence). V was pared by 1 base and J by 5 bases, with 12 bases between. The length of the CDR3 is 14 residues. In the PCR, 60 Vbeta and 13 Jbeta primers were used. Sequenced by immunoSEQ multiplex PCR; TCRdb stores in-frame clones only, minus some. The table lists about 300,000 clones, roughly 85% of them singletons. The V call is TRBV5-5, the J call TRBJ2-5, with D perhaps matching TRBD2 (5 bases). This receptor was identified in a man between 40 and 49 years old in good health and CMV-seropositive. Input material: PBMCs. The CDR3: CASSLFVGAETQYF. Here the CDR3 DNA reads TGTGCCAGCAGCTTGTTTGTGGGAGCTGAGACCCAGTACTTC.